This T cell receptor (beta chain) was sequenced in a study of Graves' ophthalmopathy and Graves' hyperthyroidism. Across the study: Untreated patients at initial diagnosis provided peripheral blood. Study-wide findings and caveats: Most expanded thyroid clonotypes above 0.001 frequency also appeared in blood.

This clonotype occurred many times. Its antigen is still unknown. RNA transcripts were the template, and TCR beta CDR3 regions were amplified from them. After a first-round RT-PCR with HTBI primers, a second-round multiplex PCR was run. MiXCR was run by TCRdb on the multiplex PCR reads, yielding one entry per CDR3 protein. The table shows under 400,000 distinct CDR3 sequences, with roughly 15% occurring only once. In this cohort, patients with other autoimmune diseases, uncontrolled infections, pregnancy or lactation were excluded. This sequence was found in an adult man with Graves' ophthalmopathy. Material: peripheral blood.

This CDR3 reads CASSPPQAINEQYF. In nucleotides, the CDR3 is TGTGCCAGCAGCCCACCCCAGGCTATAAACGAGCAGTACTTC. The chain carries TRBV13 and TRBJ2-7; D not certain. The CDR3 length is 14 residues. The V end was cut by 5 bases, the J end by 5 bases, with 16 bases between. The germline V gene encodes CDR1 PRHDT and CDR2 FYEKMQ (reference sequence).